These 4 T cell receptor beta chains were sequenced from one sample in a study of cytomegalovirus exposure and HLA in healthy donors. The PCR had 60 Vbeta and 13 Jbeta primers. Libraries were prepared by immunoSEQ multiplex PCR; TCRdb keeps only in-frame clonotypes and omits some of them. Among more than 130,000 clones listed, 80% were seen once. The sample was PBMCs. The receptor source for this set is a male donor in good health and CMV-seronegative.

J is TRBJ2-1 and V is TRBV19, with TRBD2 as a possible D gene (6 bases). V was shortened by 5 bases and J by 0 bases, with 14 bases between the two germline ends. CDR1 and CDR2 (germline): LNHDA, SQIVND (reference sequence). The CDR3 totals 16 residues. CDR3 sequence: CASSGIAVPSYNEQFF. The DNA of the CDR3 is TGTGCCAGTAGTGGGATAGCGGTTCCCTCCTACAATGAGCAGTTCTTC.

This chain uses TRBV5-8 with TRBJ1-2; tentatively, D is TRBD1 (5 bases). The V and J ends lost 4 bases and 8 bases respectively, with 12 bases between them. This CDR3 spans 12 amino acids. CDR1 is SGHTS and CDR2 is YDEGEE in the germline V gene. CDR3 bases: TGTGCCAGCAGCACCCGGGGGGTCGGCTACACCTTC. Residues: CASSTRGVGYTF. The whole variable domain, filled in from reference TRBV5-8 and TRBJ1-2, reads EAGVTQSPTHLIKTRGQQATLRCSPISGHTSVYWYQQALGLGLQFLLWYDEGEERNRGNFPPRFSGRQFPNYSSELNVNALELEDSALYLCASSTRGVGYTFGSGTRLTVV.

J is TRBJ2-3 and V is TRBV7-9; the D gene is possibly TRBD1 (6 bases). Trimming left V 3 bases short and J 4 bases short, with 14 bases between. The CDR3 runs 15 residues. The germline V gene encodes CDR1 SEHNR and CDR2 FQNEAQ (reference sequence). The CDR3, as DNA: TGTGCCAGCAGCTTTTCCACAGGGAGTTCAGATACGCAGTATTTT. Amino acids: CASSFSTGSSDTQYF.

This chain connects TRBV9 to TRBJ1-2; 7 bases are a match to TRBD1. CDR3 length: 16 amino acids. The V gene's germline CDR1 is SGDLS and CDR2 YYNGEE. Trimming removed 0 bases from V and 8 bases from J; junction bases left unmatched: 13. The CDR3 DNA follows: TGTGCCAGCAGCGTAGAAGTAAGGACAGGCAACGGAGGCTACACCTTC. Protein product: CASSVEVRTGNGGYTF.